One and the same sample provided the 4 T cell receptor beta chains below, sequenced in a study of T cell repertoires in cytomegalovirus infection. TCRdb passed the reads through MiXCR, listing each CDR3 protein once. The sample has 650,000 to 900,000 distinct CDR3 sequences, about 27% seen once. Which antigens these TCRs recognize remains unknown. Sequencing was performed on cultured CD8+ T cells from PBMCs, taken from culture after CMV antigen stimulation. These receptors all stem from a human donor in good health (CMV status not recorded). Some clones in this sample may be carry-over from other donors' samples.

This rearrangement joins TRBV11-3 to TRBJ2-1; D possibly uses TRBD1 or TRBD2 (5 bases each). V lost 5 bases, J lost 4 bases, and 15 bases lay in between. The CDR3 loop spans 15 amino acids. CDR1 is SGHNT, CDR2 YENEEA, per germline. CDR3 nucleotides: TGTGCCAGCAGCCCTCCGGGACCCTTGTACAATGAGCAGTTCTTC. It encodes CASSPPGPLYNEQFF.

This clonotype was detected a few times. This chain links TRBV20-1 with TRBJ1-1; perhaps TRBD1 as D (6 bases). Trimming cost V 6 bases and J 6 bases, with 17 bases left between them. The CDR3 is 13 amino acids. Looked up from germline, CDR1 is DFQATT and CDR2 is SNEGSKA (reference sequence). The CDR3 nucleotides are TGCAGTGCGACCCTCAGGGGTTGGGCTGAAGCTTTCTTT. Translated, it gives CSATLRGWAEAFF.

This clonotype was detected a few times. The chain combines TRBV27 with TRBJ1-1; D uncertain. Deletions cut 7 bases from V and 8 bases from J, with 8 bases between. Looked up from germline, CDR1 is MNHEY and CDR2 is SMNVEV (reference sequence). This CDR3 has 10 residues. CDR3 sequence (DNA): TGTGCCAGCAAGGGAAAGGAAGCTTTCTTT. Its translation is CASKGKEAFF.

This chain connects TRBV29-1 to TRBJ1-2; 7 bases are shared with TRBD1. Germline assignment: CDR1 SQVTM and CDR2 ANQGSEA. CDR3 length: 13 residues. Losses at the gene ends were 3 bases for V and 6 bases for J; bases not matched to a gene: 7. CDR3 region: CSVDTGVRDGYTF. In DNA form, the CDR3 reads TGCAGCGTTGACACAGGGGTGAGGGATGGCTACACCTTC.